The 13 T cell receptor beta chains given below trace back to one sample, sequenced in a study of blood T cell repertoires in COVID-19. Produced via immunoSEQ multiplex PCR; TCRdb's table is partial and in-frame only. The sample lists around 430,000 clones, about nine tenths occurring once. Material: peripheral blood. The source is a woman between 50 and 59 years old with COVID-19, enrolled during active disease.

The chain combines TRBV30 with TRBJ2-7; TRBD2 might be the D (5 bases). The CDR3 has 14 residues. Germline CDR1 reads GTSNPN; CDR2 reads SVGIG (reference sequence). Between the trimmed V and J ends, which lost 0 bases and 4 bases, there was a span of 13 bases. The CDR3 DNA is TGTGCCTGGAGTGTAGAGGTGGGAGAGTACGAGCAGTACTTC. It yields the protein CAWSVEVGEYEQYF.

Details on this clone: Other DNA sequences in this sample translate to the same CDR3. The chain has TRBV5-1 and TRBJ1-6; maybe TRBD1 (6 bases). Trimming pared 0 bases from V and 7 bases from J, leaving 8 bases between. CDR3 size: 14 residues. CDR1 SGHRS and CDR2 YFSETQ come from the germline V gene. The chain's CDR3 is CASSLGQDNSPLHF. CDR3 in DNA: TGCGCCAGCAGCTTGGGACAGGACAATTCACCCCTCCACTTT.

CDR3 in amino acids: CASSLTRDSSYEQYF. DNA of the CDR3: TGTGCCAGCAGTCTAACTCGGGACAGCTCCTACGAGCAGTACTTC. This rearrangement joins TRBV27 to TRBJ2-7; 7 nucleotides line up with TRBD1. The ends lost 5 bases at V and 0 bases at J; junction bases unmatched: 7. The CDR3 contains 15 residues. Germline CDR1 reads MNHEY; CDR2 reads SMNVEV (reference sequence).

The chain uses TRBV13 and TRBJ2-7; TRBD2 might be the D (6 bases). CDR3 length: 15 residues. Trimming left V 0 bases short and J 2 bases short, with 11 bases between. Per the germline V gene, CDR1 is PRHDT and CDR2 is FYEKMQ (reference sequence). The CDR3 sequence is CASSLGEGSPYEQYF. CDR3 in DNA: TGTGCCAGCAGCTTAGGGGAGGGGTCCCCCTACGAGCAGTACTTC.

The chain is built from TRBV5-1 and TRBJ2-7, with 10 bases fitting TRBD2. The germline CDR1 and CDR2 sequences are SGHRS and YFSETQ. The V gene end was trimmed by 2 bases and the J gene end by 4 bases; junction bases not matched to a gene: 6. The CDR3 has 15 amino acids. CDR3 in amino acids: CASSFETSGAYEQYF. CDR3 coding DNA: TGCGCCAGCAGCTTTGAAACTAGCGGGGCGTACGAGCAGTACTTC.

V is TRBV10-3 and J is TRBJ1-1, with D perhaps TRBD1 (6 bases). Per the germline V gene, CDR1 is ENHRY and CDR2 is SYGVKD. With 2 bases removed from V and 3 bases from J, the gap between germline ends came to 10 bases. This CDR3 region has 14 residues. The CDR3 sequence is CAISEGQPYTEAFF. As DNA, the CDR3 is TGTGCCATCAGTGAGGGACAGCCATACACTGAAGCTTTCTTT.

The chain uses TRBV6-6 and TRBJ1-3; 7 bases align to TRBD1. The V segment lost 5 bases and the J segment 0 bases; nucleotides outside the gene matches: 4. The CDR3 has 15 amino acids. From germline, CDR1 is MNHNY and CDR2 SVGAGI (reference sequence). CDR3 sequence reads: CASSRQGSSGNTIYF. The CDR3 DNA sequence: TGTGCCAGCAGTCGACAGGGTAGCTCTGGAAACACCATATATTTT.

This clone has just one count. The V gene is TRBV9, the J gene TRBJ1-5; D is undetermined. The CDR3 sequence is 15 residues long. Germline V CDR1 and CDR2: SGDLS, YYNGEE. V gave up 4 bases and J gave up 3 bases, with 14 bases separating them. CDR3 residues: CASSSQEEVNQPQHF. The CDR3 bases are TGTGCCAGCAGCTCCCAGGAGGAGGTCAATCAGCCCCAGCATTTT.

This clone has just a few counts. The genes are TRBV18 and TRBJ2-2, with D possibly matching TRBD1 (6 bases). The germline V gene encodes CDR1 KGHSH and CDR2 LQKENI. Trimming shortened V by 6 bases and J by 5 bases, and 16 bases separated the two germline ends. CDR3 length equals 15 residues. The CDR3 nucleotides are TGTGCCAGCTCCCGAGGGACACATAGGACCGGGGAGCTGTTTTTT. Residues: CASSRGTHRTGELFF.

A remark on this clone: The same CDR3 can be traced to other DNA sequences in this sample. The J gene is TRBJ1-1, the V gene TRBV27, with a weak D call TRBD1 (6 bases). The CDR3 length is 14 residues. CDR1 MNHEY and CDR2 SMNVEV come from the germline V gene (reference sequence). The ends were cut back, 3 bases at V and 0 bases at J, with 8 bases in the middle. The CDR3 sequence: CASSLDRLNTEAFF. The CDR3 region has the DNA TGTGCCAGCAGTTTGGACAGATTGAACACTGAAGCTTTCTTT.

The chain recombines TRBV12-3 or TRBV12-4 with TRBJ2-7; D call uncertain. With 4 bases removed from V and 3 bases from J, the gap between germline ends came to 4 bases. There are 11 residues in the CDR3. The CDR3 nucleotides read TGTGCCAGCAGTTCCTACTACGAGCAGTACTTC. Its translation: CASSSYYEQYF.

This chain connects TRBV9 to TRBJ2-1, with 10 bases that match TRBD2. This CDR3 is built from 15 residues. CDR1 and CDR2 (germline): SGDLS, YYNGEE. V gave up 4 bases and J gave up 8 bases; unmatched junction bases: 9. The DNA for the CDR3 is TGTGCCAGCAGCCTACGGAGCGGGGGGGTCGATGAGCAGTTCTTC. Translated: CASSLRSGGVDEQFF.

Comment on this clone: The same CDR3 can be traced to other DNA sequences in this sample. The chain has TRBV10-1 and TRBJ2-3, with 7 bases aligning to TRBD2. The V gene's germline CDR1 is WNHNN and CDR2 SYGVQD (reference sequence). The V and J ends lost 8 bases and 3 bases, in that order; junction bases with no gene match: 5. This CDR3 spans 13 amino acids. The CDR3: CASSGGGTDTQYF. The CDR3 DNA reads TGCGCCAGCTCGGGCGGGGGAACAGATACGCAGTATTTT.